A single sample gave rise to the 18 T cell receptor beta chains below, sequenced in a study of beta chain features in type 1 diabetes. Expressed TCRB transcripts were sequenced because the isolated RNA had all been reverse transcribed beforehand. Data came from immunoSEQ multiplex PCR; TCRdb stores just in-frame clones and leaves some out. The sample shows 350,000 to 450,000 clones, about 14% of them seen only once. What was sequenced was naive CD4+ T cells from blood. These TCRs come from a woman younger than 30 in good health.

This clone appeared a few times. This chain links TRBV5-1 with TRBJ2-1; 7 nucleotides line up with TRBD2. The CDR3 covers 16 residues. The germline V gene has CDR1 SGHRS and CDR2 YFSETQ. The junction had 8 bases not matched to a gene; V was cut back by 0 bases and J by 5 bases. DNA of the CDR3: TGCGCCAGCAGCTTGGTTGTGGGAGGGCCAAACAATGAGCAGTTCTTC. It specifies CASSLVVGGPNNEQFF.

CDR3 in amino acids: CASIQGLGETQYF. In DNA, the CDR3 is TGTGCCAGCATCCAGGGTTTAGGAGAGACCCAGTACTTC. The J gene is TRBJ2-5, the V gene TRBV28, with a tentative D call TRBD1 (5 bases). Germline assignment: CDR1 MDHEN and CDR2 SYDVKM. This CDR3 comprises 13 residues. Trimming took off 7 bases at V and 4 bases at J, with 13 bases between the two ends.

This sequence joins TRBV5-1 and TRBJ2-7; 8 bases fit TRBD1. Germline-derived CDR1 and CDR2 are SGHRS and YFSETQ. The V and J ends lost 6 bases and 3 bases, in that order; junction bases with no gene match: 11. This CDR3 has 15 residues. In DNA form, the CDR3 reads TGCGCCAGCACTTTGGGGCCGGGACAGGACTACGAGCAGTACTTC. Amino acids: CASTLGPGQDYEQYF.

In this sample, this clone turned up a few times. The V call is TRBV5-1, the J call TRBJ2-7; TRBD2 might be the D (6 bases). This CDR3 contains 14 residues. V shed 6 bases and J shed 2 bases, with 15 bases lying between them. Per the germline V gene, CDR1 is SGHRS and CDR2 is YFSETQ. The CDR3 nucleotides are TGCGCCAGCATGAGGAGTAGCGGAACCTACGAGCAGTACTTC. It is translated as CASMRSSGTYEQYF.

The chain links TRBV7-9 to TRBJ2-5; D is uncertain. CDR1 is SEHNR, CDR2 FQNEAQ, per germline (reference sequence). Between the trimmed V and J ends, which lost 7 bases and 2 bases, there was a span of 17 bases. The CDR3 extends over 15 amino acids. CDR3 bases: TGTGCCAGCAACCCCTTTGGGCGATGGCAAGAGACCCAGTACTTC. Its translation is CASNPFGRWQETQYF.

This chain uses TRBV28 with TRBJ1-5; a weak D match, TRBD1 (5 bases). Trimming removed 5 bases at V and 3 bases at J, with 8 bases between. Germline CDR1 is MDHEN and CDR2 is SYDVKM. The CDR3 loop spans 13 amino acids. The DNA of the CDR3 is TGTGCCAGCAGTGGTGGGGCCAATCAGCCCCAGCATTTT. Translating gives CASSGGANQPQHF.

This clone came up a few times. The CDR3 spells CASSPEAGRSGYTF. The CDR3 DNA sequence: TGCGCCAGCAGCCCTGAGGCAGGGCGAAGTGGCTACACCTTC. The gene calls are TRBV5-1 and TRBJ1-2, with D possibly being TRBD1 (5 bases). Trimming removed 4 bases from V and 7 bases from J, with 17 bases in between. The CDR3 extends over 14 amino acids. Per germline, CDR1 SGHRS and CDR2 YFSETQ.

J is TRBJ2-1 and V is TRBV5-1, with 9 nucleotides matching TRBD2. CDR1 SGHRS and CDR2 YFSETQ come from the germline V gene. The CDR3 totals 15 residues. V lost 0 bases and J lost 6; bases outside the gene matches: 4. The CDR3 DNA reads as TGCGCCAGCAGCTTGGTTGATAGCGGGAGCAATGAGCAGTTCTTC. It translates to CASSLVDSGSNEQFF.

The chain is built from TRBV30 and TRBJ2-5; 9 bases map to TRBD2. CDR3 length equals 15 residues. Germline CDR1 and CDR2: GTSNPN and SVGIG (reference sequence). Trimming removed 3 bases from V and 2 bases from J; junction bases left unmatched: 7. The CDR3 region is CAWRGGLADQETQYF. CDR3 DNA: TGTGCCTGGAGAGGGGGACTAGCAGATCAAGAGACCCAGTACTTC.

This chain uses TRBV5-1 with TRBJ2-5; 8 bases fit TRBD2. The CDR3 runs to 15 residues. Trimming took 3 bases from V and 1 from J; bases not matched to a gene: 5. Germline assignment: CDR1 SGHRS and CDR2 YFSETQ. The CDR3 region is CASSSAGGTQETQYF. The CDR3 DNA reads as TGCGCCAGCAGCTCGGCGGGGGGCACCCAAGAGACCCAGTACTTC.

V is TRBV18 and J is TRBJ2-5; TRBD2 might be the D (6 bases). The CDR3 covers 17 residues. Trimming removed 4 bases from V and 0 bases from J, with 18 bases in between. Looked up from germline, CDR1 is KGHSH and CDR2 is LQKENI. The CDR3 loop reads CASSLEGRPQYQETQYF. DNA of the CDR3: TGTGCCAGCTCACTGGAGGGGCGCCCTCAGTACCAAGAGACCCAGTACTTC.

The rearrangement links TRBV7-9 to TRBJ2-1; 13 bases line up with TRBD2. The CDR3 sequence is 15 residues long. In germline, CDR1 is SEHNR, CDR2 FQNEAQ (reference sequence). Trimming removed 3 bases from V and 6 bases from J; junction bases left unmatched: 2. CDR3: CASSFGLAGVNEQFF. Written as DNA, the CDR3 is TGTGCCAGCAGCTTTGGACTAGCGGGAGTCAATGAGCAGTTCTTC.

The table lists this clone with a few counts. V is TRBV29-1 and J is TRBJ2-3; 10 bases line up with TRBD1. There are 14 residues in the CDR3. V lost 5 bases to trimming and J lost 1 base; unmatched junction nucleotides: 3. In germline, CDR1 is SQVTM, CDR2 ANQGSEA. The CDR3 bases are TGCAGCGTTACCGGGACAGGGGGCACAGATACGCAGTATTTT. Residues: CSVTGTGGTDTQYF.

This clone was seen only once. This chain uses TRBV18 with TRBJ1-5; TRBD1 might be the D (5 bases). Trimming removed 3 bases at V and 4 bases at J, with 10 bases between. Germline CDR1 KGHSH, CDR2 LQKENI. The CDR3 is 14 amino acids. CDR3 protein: CASSPGLENQPQHF. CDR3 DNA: TGTGCCAGCTCACCGGGACTTGAAAATCAGCCCCAGCATTTT.

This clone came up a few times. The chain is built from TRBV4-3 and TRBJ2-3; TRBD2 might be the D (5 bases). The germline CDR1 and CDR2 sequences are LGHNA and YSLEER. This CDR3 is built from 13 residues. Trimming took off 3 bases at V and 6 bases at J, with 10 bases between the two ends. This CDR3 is CASSHLLADTQYF. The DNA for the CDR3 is TGCGCCAGCAGCCATCTCTTAGCGGATACGCAGTATTTT.

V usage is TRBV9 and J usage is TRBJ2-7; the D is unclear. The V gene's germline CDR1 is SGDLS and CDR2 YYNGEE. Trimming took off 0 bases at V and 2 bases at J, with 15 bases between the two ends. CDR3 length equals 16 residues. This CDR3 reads CASSVGLGHRAYEQYF. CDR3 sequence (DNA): TGTGCCAGCAGCGTAGGTCTTGGTCATCGGGCCTACGAGCAGTACTTC.

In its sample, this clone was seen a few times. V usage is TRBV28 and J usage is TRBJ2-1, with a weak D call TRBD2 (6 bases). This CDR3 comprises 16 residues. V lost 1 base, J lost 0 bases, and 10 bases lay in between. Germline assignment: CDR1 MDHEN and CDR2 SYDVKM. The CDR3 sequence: CASSLSGLRSYNEQFF. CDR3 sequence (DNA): TGTGCCAGCAGTTTATCGGGACTTCGCTCCTACAATGAGCAGTTCTTC. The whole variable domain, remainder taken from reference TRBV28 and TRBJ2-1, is DVKVTQSSRYLVKRTGEKVFLECVQDMDHENMFWYRQDPGLGLRLIYFSYDVKMKEKGDIPEGYSVSREKKERFSLILESASTNQTSMYLCASSLSGLRSYNEQFFGPGTRLTVL.

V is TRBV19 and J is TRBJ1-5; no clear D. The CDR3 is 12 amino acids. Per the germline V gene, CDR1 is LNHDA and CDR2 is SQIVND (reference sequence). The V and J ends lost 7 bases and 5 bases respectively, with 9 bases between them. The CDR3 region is CASTGYYQPQHF. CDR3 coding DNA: TGTGCCAGTACCGGGTATTATCAGCCCCAGCATTTT.